The rows below give T cell receptor beta chains drawn from one sample of a study of blood T cell repertoires in COVID-19. Sequencing used immunoSEQ multiplex PCR; TCRdb keeps in-frame clones, though not all of them. The table shows approximately 150,000 clones, with approximately 87% occurring only once. The sequenced sample consisted of peripheral blood. The receptors were gathered from an older man with acute or convalescent COVID-19. CDR3s include the opening cysteine and the closing phenylalanine or tryptophan. Each record gives: D gene, J gene, V gene, clone size, CDR3 DNA, CDR3 protein. A D gene is named only where the DNA matches it firmly. Some rows mark clone size as missing; the rest say once, few, many or name a class of expanded clone.

TRBD2	TRBJ2-7	TRBV6-5	few	TGTGCCAGCACCGGGGGGGTCAGCTCCTACGAGCAGTACTTC	CASTGGVSSYEQYF
TRBD1	TRBJ2-3	TRBV7-8	.	TGTGCCAGCAGCTGGATCCGGGACAGGGTCTCAGATACACAGTATTTT	CASSWIRDRVSDTQYF
.	TRBJ2-2	TRBV10-3	.	TGTGCCATCAGTGAGGGGCGGGACGGGGAGCTGTTTTTT	CAISEGRDGELFF
.	TRBJ2-1	TRBV29-1	few	TGCAGCGGCAACAGGGTTCCCAGGGGAACCGGTGAGCAGTTCTTC	CSGNRVPRGTGEQFF
.	TRBJ1-5	TRBV9	.	TGTGCCAGCAGCAGGGACAACAATCAGCCCCAGCATTTT	CASSRDNNQPQHF
.	TRBJ1-6	TRBV5-6	.	TGTGCCAGCAGCGACGCGGTGGAAAATTCACCCCTCCACTTT	CASSDAVENSPLHF
TRBD1	TRBJ2-7	TRBV5-1	.	TGCGCCAGCAGCTTGGGACAGGGGAGTACCTACGAGCAGTACTTC	CASSLGQGSTYEQYF
TRBD1	TRBJ2-3	TRBV6-4	.	TGTGCCAGCAGCACCTCACAGGGGGCGACAGATACGCAGTATTTT	CASSTSQGATDTQYF
.	TRBJ1-1	TRBV3-1/TRBV3-2	.	TGTGCCAGCAGCCTCCAGGGACTAGGCACTGAAGCTTTCTTT	CASSLQGLGTEAFF
TRBD1	TRBJ1-1	TRBV6-1	few	TGTGCCAGCAGAGAAGGGACAGCTAGCCTAGGCACTGAAGCTTTCTTT	CASREGTASLGTEAFF
.	TRBJ2-5	TRBV29-1	.	TGCAGCGTTGAACCTGCCGGGACAAAAGAGACCCAGTACTTC	CSVEPAGTKETQYF
.	TRBJ1-2	TRBV6-5	.	TGTGCCAGTGTTTCGGGGGGCACAGGGGGCTACACCTTC	CASVSGGTGGYTF
TRBD2	TRBJ2-3	TRBV9	.	TGTGCCAGCAGCGTAGCTGGCGGGGGGACCCCCACAGATACGCAGTATTTT	CASSVAGGGTPTDTQYF
.	TRBJ2-7	TRBV19	.	TGTGCCAGTAGTATCTCCGGGAAAAGCGGCGAGCAGTACTTC	CASSISGKSGEQYF
TRBD1	TRBJ1-1	TRBV5-1	.	TGCGCCAGCAGCACGCAACCAGGGGGCGTACCTGAAGCTTTCTTT	CASSTQPGGVPEAFF
.	TRBJ1-5	TRBV5-5	.	TGTGCCAGCAGCTTGGCTGGCAGAAGCAATCAGCCCCAGCATTTT	CASSLAGRSNQPQHF
TRBD1	TRBJ2-1	TRBV7-9	.	TGTGCCAGCAGCTACCCGACAGGGGGATTATACAATGAGCAGTTCTTC	CASSYPTGGLYNEQFF
.	TRBJ1-1	TRBV15	.	TGTGCCACCAGCAGAGATCCCGACATGAACACTGAAGCTTTCTTT	CATSRDPDMNTEAFF
TRBD1	TRBJ1-5	TRBV28	.	TGTGCCAGCAGACAGGGGGCAAGCAATCAGCCCCAGCATTTT	CASRQGASNQPQHF
TRBD1	TRBJ1-5	TRBV30	.	TGTGCCTGGAGCCTATTCGGGACAGGGGACAATCAGCCCCAGCATTTT	CAWSLFGTGDNQPQHF
TRBD1	TRBJ2-7	TRBV10-2	.	TGCGCCAGCAAGGGACAGGCAATCCACGAGCAGTACTTC	CASKGQAIHEQYF
.	TRBJ1-2	TRBV7-6	once	TGTGCCAGCAGTATCCTCGGGGGTTCTAACTATGGCTACACCTTC	CASSILGGSNYGYTF
TRBD2	TRBJ2-2	TRBV7-2	.	TGTGCCAGCAGCTTTCGGGGGGGTGACACCGGGGAGCTGTTTTTT	CASSFRGGDTGELFF
.	TRBJ2-7	TRBV13	.	TGTGCCAGCAGCTTACGTTCGAGAGGGCCATCCTACGAGCAGTACTTC	CASSLRSRGPSYEQYF
.	TRBJ1-2	TRBV28	.	TGTGCCAGCAGTGAACAGGACGGCTATGGCTACACCTTC	CASSEQDGYGYTF
TRBD1	TRBJ1-5	TRBV19	.	TGTGCCAGTAGCGACACAGGGGGCGCGCAACAGCCCCAGCATTTT	CASSDTGGAQQPQHF
.	TRBJ2-7	TRBV19	.	TGTGCCAGTAGCATCGGGACAGCGGGCTACGAGCAGTACTTC	CASSIGTAGYEQYF
.	TRBJ1-1	TRBV21-1	.	TGTGCCAGCAGCAAATTGCAGGGTGGTAGCACTGAAGCTTTCTTT	CASSKLQGGSTEAFF
TRBD2	TRBJ2-5	TRBV5-4	.	TGTGCCAGCAGCCCAACCCCCTCTTGGCGGGGGGCAAACCAAGAGACCCAGTACTTC	CASSPTPSWRGANQETQYF
.	TRBJ1-2	TRBV5-6	.	TGTGCCAGCAGCGAGGGCTACTATGGCTACACCTTC	CASSEGYYGYTF
.	TRBJ2-2	TRBV3-1/TRBV3-2	.	TGTGCCAGCAGCCACCCCCGGGGGGCCCCGAACACCGGGGAGCTGTTTTTT	CASSHPRGAPNTGELFF
TRBD2	TRBJ2-7	TRBV6-5	.	TGTGCCAGCAGTCAATCCCGACTAGCGCCCTCCGAGCAGTACTTC	CASSQSRLAPSEQYF
.	TRBJ1-5	TRBV19	.	TGTGCCAGTAGTGTGGCGGTTGACAATCAGCCCCAGCATTTT	CASSVAVDNQPQHF
.	TRBJ1-3	TRBV5-6	few	TGTGCCAGCAGCTCGGACAGCTCCTCTGGAAACACCATATATTTT	CASSSDSSSGNTIYF
.	TRBJ2-5	TRBV5-1	.	TGCGCCAGCAGCTTGGACAGACCCCAAGAGACCCAGTACTTC	CASSLDRPQETQYF
TRBD2	TRBJ2-1	TRBV24-1	.	TGTGCCACCAGTGATGCCGGGGGGGCTGGGAATGAGCAGTTCTTC	CATSDAGGAGNEQFF
.	TRBJ1-3	TRBV11-1	few	TGTGCCAGCAGCATTCCGAACCTGGGCACTGGAAACACCATATATTTT	CASSIPNLGTGNTIYF
.	TRBJ1-2	TRBV7-2	.	.	CANIAAPAEYGYTF
TRBD2	TRBJ2-3	TRBV5-1	.	TGCGCCAGCAGCTTGGTTAGCGGGGGGGCCGATACGCAGTATTTT	CASSLVSGGADTQYF
TRBD1	TRBJ2-7	TRBV28	.	TGTGCCAGCAGATCGCCGGGACAGGGGTCCTACGAGCAGTACTTC	CASRSPGQGSYEQYF
TRBD2	TRBJ2-3	TRBV27	few	TGTGCCAGCAGTTCGGGACTAGCGTTCCCAGATACGCAGTATTTT	CASSSGLAFPDTQYF
.	TRBJ1-1	TRBV5-4	.	TGTGCCATCATCTCCCCGGGGGACACTGAAGCTTTCTTT	CAIISPGDTEAFF
.	TRBJ1-3	TRBV7-2	.	TGTGCCAGCAGCTTGAGCCAGGTACCTGGAAACACCATATATTTT	CASSLSQVPGNTIYF